This TCR beta chain was profiled in a study of shared clonotypes between healthy human individuals. Sequencing used immunoSEQ multiplex PCR; TCRdb keeps in-frame clones, though not all of them. The data contain about 600,000 clones, 95% to 98% of them seen just once; the ten biggest clones take up less than 0.065%. The CDR3 loop spans 15 amino acids. After removal of 5 bases from V and 5 bases from J, the junction contained 11 bases not matched to a gene. CDR1 MNHEY and CDR2 SVGAGI come from the germline V gene. The specimen was naive CD4+ T cells sorted from blood. Noted subset: CD45RA+ positively selected. This chain uses TRBV6-5 with TRBJ2-5; 7 nucleotides align to TRBD2. This receptor was taken from a woman aged 25 to 39 in good health. The CDR3 loop reads CASSTSRTSSETQYF. CDR3 in DNA: TGTGCCAGCAGTACCTCTCGGACTAGTAGCGAGACCCAGTACTTC.